What follows are 11 T cell receptor beta chains derived from one specimen sequenced in a study of long-term antiretroviral therapy in people with HIV. Run at survey level, the immunoSEQ assay was version v3.0. Using immunoSEQ multiplex PCR, the repertoire was profiled, and TCRdb retains in-frame clones only, with some absent. The sample holds 9,500 to 15,000 clones, around 76% seen once. The starting material was unsorted PBMCs, obtained roughly 8 years after starting antiretroviral therapy. Every receptor here comes from a man aged 45-65 years with HIV.

This clone was counted a few times. V gene TRBV7-8 combines with J gene TRBJ2-5; D assignment may be TRBD1 or TRBD2 (5 bases each). CDR3 length: 13 amino acids. V was trimmed by 7 bases and J by 0 bases, leaving 9 bases between them. Germline V lookup: CDR1 SGHVS, CDR2 FQNEAQ. The CDR3 DNA reads as TGTGCCAGCATGAGGGGATACCAAGAGACCCAGTACTTC. Its protein is CASMRGYQETQYF.

This clone was detected only a few times. The chain is built from TRBV25-1 and TRBJ1-1; 8 bases map to TRBD1. The CDR3 extends over 18 amino acids. The V segment lost 2 bases and the J segment 0 bases; nucleotides outside the gene matches: 11. The germline V gene has CDR1 MGHDK and CDR2 SYGVNS. CDR3 in amino acids: CASSERGQATKMNTEAFF. The CDR3 coding sequence is TGTGCCAGCAGTGAAAGGGGACAGGCTACGAAGATGAACACTGAAGCTTTCTTT.

The chain combines TRBV6-5 with TRBJ1-6, with D possibly TRBD1 on 5 matching bases. Germline values: CDR1 MNHEY, CDR2 SVGAGI. The CDR3 contains 16 residues. The ends were cut back, 2 bases at V and 5 bases at J, with 13 bases in the middle. DNA for the CDR3: TGTGCCAGCAGTTACGGGGCCGTGTCCGATAATTCACCCCTCCACTTT. Encoded protein: CASSYGAVSDNSPLHF.

The rearrangement uses TRBV27 and TRBJ1-1; D is undetermined. The germline CDR1 and CDR2 sequences are MNHEY and SMNVEV (reference sequence). Trimming shortened V by 4 bases and J by 0 bases, and 9 bases separated the two germline ends. The CDR3 sequence is 14 residues long. CDR3 DNA: TGTGCCAGCAGTTCGCTACGGATGAACACTGAAGCTTTCTTT. It codes for CASSSLRMNTEAFF.

V usage is TRBV27 and J usage is TRBJ2-1; maybe TRBD1 (5 bases). This CDR3 is 14 amino acids long. V lost 4 bases and J lost 5, with 12 bases in between. CDR1 MNHEY and CDR2 SMNVEV come from the germline V gene (reference sequence). In nucleotides, the CDR3 is TGTGCCAGCAGTTATTCAGGGTATAACAATGAGCAGTTCTTC. Encoded protein: CASSYSGYNNEQFF.

The chain has TRBV19 and TRBJ2-7; the D is unclear. V lost 2 bases, J lost 3 bases, and 8 bases lay in between. This CDR3 spans 13 amino acids. Germline V lookup: CDR1 LNHDA, CDR2 SQIVND (reference sequence). The DNA of the CDR3 is TGTGCCAGTAGTATATCGCCCTTCTACGAGCAGTACTTC. It is translated as CASSISPFYEQYF.

The chain couples TRBV5-6 to TRBJ1-2; weak D call: TRBD1 (5 bases). Between the trimmed V and J ends, which lost 1 base and 8 bases, there was a span of 15 bases. The CDR3 is 14 amino acids. The germline CDR1 and CDR2 sequences are SGHDT and YYEEEE. CDR3 nucleotide sequence: TGTGCCAGCAGCTTGATGTCAGGGTACATGGGCTACACCTTC. It encodes CASSLMSGYMGYTF.

The gene calls are TRBV7-9 and TRBJ2-7; D could derive from TRBD1 or TRBD2 (5 bases each). Germline-derived CDR1 and CDR2 are SEHNR and FQNEAQ (reference sequence). V lost 5 bases and J 4 bases, leaving 15 bases between the germline ends. CDR3 length: 14 amino acids. CDR3 nucleotides: TGTGCCAGCAGCGACACCGGGACCGCTTACGAGCAGTACTTC. Translation: CASSDTGTAYEQYF.

The J gene is TRBJ2-2, the V gene TRBV27; the D is unclear. Germline V gene lookup returns CDR1 MNHEY and CDR2 SMNVEV (reference sequence). V lost 3 bases, J lost 0 bases, and 5 bases lay in between. The CDR3 is made up of 14 amino acids. The CDR3, as DNA: TGTGCCAGCAGTTTCCTCGCGAACACCGGGGAGCTGTTTTTT. Protein product: CASSFLANTGELFF.

The V and J genes are TRBV5-1 and TRBJ2-1; 10 bases line up with TRBD2. V trimming: 0 bases; J trimming: 7 bases; junction bases outside the gene matches: 4. Germline CDR1 and CDR2: SGHRS and YFSETQ. The CDR3 extends over 15 amino acids. The CDR3 DNA follows: TGCGCCAGCAGCTTGGCCGCTAGCGGGAGTAATGAGCAGTTCTTC. This encodes CASSLAASGSNEQFF.

The chain combines TRBV6-5 with TRBJ1-1; no firm D call. The V gene's germline CDR1 is MNHEY and CDR2 SVGAGI. V lost 2 bases and J 1 base, leaving 8 bases between the germline ends. The CDR3 totals 14 residues. In DNA form, the CDR3 reads TGTGCCAGCAGTTACGCGGAAGAGAACACTGAAGCTTTCTTT. Amino acid sequence: CASSYAEENTEAFF.